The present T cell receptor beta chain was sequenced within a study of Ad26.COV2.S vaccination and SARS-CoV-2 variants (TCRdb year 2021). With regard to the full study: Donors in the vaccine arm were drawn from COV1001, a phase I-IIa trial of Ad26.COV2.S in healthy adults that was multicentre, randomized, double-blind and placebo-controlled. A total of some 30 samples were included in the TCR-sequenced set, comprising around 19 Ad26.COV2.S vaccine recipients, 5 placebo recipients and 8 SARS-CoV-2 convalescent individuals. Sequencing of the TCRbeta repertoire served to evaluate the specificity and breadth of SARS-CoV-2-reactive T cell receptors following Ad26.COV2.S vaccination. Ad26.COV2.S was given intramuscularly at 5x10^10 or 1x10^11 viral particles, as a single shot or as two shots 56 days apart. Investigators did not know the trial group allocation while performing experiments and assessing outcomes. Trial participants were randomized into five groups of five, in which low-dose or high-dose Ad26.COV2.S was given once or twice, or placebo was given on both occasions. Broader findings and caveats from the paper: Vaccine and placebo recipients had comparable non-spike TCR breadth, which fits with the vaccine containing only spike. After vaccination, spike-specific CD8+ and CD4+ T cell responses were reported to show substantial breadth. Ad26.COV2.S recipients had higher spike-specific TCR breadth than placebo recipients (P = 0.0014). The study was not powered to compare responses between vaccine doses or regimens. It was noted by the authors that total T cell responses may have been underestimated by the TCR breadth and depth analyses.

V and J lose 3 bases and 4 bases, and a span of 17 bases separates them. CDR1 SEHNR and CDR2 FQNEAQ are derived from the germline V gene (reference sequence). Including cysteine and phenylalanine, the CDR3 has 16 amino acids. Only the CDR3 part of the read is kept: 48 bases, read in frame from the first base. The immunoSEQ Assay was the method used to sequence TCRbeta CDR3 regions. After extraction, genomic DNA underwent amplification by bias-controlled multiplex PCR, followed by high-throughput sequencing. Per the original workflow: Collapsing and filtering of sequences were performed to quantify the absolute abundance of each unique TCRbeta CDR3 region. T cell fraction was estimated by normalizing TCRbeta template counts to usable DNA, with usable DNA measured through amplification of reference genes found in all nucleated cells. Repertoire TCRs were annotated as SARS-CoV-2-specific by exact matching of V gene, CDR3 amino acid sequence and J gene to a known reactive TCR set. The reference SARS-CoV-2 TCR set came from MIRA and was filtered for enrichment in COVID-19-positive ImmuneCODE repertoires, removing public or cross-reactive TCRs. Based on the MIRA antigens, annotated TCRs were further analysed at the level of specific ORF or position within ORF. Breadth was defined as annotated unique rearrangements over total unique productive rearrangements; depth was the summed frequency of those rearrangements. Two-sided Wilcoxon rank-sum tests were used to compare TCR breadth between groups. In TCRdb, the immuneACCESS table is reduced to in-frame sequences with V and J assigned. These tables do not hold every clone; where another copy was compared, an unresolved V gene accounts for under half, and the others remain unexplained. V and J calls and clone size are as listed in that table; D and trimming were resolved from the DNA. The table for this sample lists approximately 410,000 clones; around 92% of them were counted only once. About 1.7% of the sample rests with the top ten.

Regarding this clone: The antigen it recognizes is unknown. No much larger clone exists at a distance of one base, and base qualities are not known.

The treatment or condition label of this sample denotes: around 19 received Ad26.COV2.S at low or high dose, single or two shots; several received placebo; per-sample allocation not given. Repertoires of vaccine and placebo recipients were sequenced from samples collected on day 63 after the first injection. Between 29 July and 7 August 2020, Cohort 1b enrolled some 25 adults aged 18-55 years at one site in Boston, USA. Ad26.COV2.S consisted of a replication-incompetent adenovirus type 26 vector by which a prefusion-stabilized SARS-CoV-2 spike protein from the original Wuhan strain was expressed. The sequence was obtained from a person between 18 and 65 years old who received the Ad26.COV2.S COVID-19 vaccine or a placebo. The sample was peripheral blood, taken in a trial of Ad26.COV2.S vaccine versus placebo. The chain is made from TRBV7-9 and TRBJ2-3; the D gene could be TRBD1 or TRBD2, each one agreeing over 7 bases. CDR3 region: CASSFTGGGGPDTQYF. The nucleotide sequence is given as TGTGCCAGCAGCTTTACCGGGGGAGGGGGCCCAGATACGCAGTATTTT.